Following are 7 T cell receptor beta chains from one sample sequenced in a study of cytomegalovirus exposure and HLA in healthy donors. Vbeta (60) and Jbeta (13) primers were used in the PCR. Measured with immunoSEQ multiplex PCR; TCRdb has only the in-frame clones, and not every one. This table holds roughly 200,000 clones, roughly 74% found once. Sequenced sample: PBMCs. The receptors here all came from a woman aged 25 to 39 in good health and CMV-seronegative.

This clone was counted a few times. V is TRBV27 and J is TRBJ2-7; 10 bases line up with TRBD2. The length of the CDR3 is 16 residues. The trim removed 4 bases at V and 4 bases at J, leaving 10 bases unmatched. Germline assignment: CDR1 MNHEY and CDR2 SMNVEV (reference sequence). The CDR3 DNA reads as TGTGCCAGCAGTTACGCGCCTAGCGGGAGAAAGTACGAGCAGTACTTC. It is translated as CASSYAPSGRKYEQYF.

The rearrangement links TRBV7-9 to TRBJ2-1; D not resolved. Germline CDR1 reads SEHNR; CDR2 reads FQNEAQ (reference sequence). V was cut by 1 base and J by 2 bases, with 15 bases left in between. The CDR3 loop spans 17 amino acids. The CDR3 nucleotides are TGTGCCAGCAGCTTAGGTATCCGCCGGCTAGCCTACAATGAGCAGTTCTTC. It specifies CASSLGIRRLAYNEQFF.

The genes are TRBV9 and TRBJ1-3; D possibly corresponds to TRBD1 (5 bases). The CDR3 is made up of 14 amino acids. Trimming left V 4 bases short and J 0 bases short, with 8 bases between. The germline V gene has CDR1 SGDLS and CDR2 YYNGEE. The CDR3 loop reads CASSPTGSGNTIYF. The CDR3 DNA reads TGTGCCAGCAGCCCCACAGGCTCTGGAAACACCATATATTTT.

The gene calls are TRBV19 and TRBJ2-1; TRBD2 aligns across 8 bases. This CDR3 is 14 amino acids long. CDR1 is LNHDA and CDR2 is SQIVND in the germline V gene (reference sequence). J lost 1 base, V lost 4 bases, and 0 bases had no gene match. CDR3 in amino acids: CASSSGGSYNEQFF. The CDR3 DNA reads TGTGCCAGTAGTAGCGGGGGGTCCTACAATGAGCAGTTCTTC.

To note about this clone: This CDR3 is missing its conserved last phenylalanine or tryptophan, likely due to a read error. V is TRBV11-2 and J is TRBJ1-1, with D possibly matching TRBD1 (6 bases). Germline CDR1 SGHAT, CDR2 FQNNGV. V was pared by 1 base and J by 6 bases, with 24 bases between. The CDR3 totals 18 residues. In DNA, the CDR3 is TGTGCCAGCAGCTTAGCCCTGGGTTTCACAGGGCTCGGTCCTGAAGCTTTCCTT. Its translation: CASSLALGFTGLGPEAFL.

The J gene is TRBJ2-2, the V gene TRBV11-3; TRBD2 aligns across 7 bases. The V and J ends lost 1 base and 5 bases, in that order; junction bases with no gene match: 4. Germline V gene sequence: CDR1 SGHNT, CDR2 YENEEA. There are 15 residues in the CDR3. CDR3 bases: TGTGCCAGCAGCTTAGTGGCGGGAGTAACCGGGGAGCTGTTTTTT. This translates into CASSLVAGVTGELFF.

This chain connects TRBV7-6 to TRBJ2-3; TRBD2 is a possible D gene (6 bases). Germline loops: CDR1 SGHVS, CDR2 FNYEAQ. The CDR3 runs to 14 residues. Trimming pared 5 bases from V and 2 bases from J, leaving 11 bases between. CDR3 sequence reads: CASSQGGDTDTQYF. The CDR3 nucleotides read TGTGCCAGCAGCCAAGGAGGGGACACAGATACGCAGTATTTT.